Reported below is one TCR beta chain. Its antigen is currently unknown. This sample is drawn from a study of T cells in Graves' hyperthyroidism and ophthalmopathy. The CDR3 covers 14 residues. V was trimmed by 7 bases and J by 7 bases, leaving 17 bases between them. The V gene's germline CDR1 is LNHDA and CDR2 SQIVND (reference sequence). There were TCR beta CDR3 regions amplified from RNA transcripts. TCR CDR3 regions were first amplified by RT-PCR with HTBI primers. From the multiplex PCR reads, TCRdb called clonotypes with MiXCR, one entry per CDR3 protein. The table lists approximately 380,000 distinct CDR3 sequences, about a fifth of them singletons, with around 40% in the top ten. Regarding the study as a whole: The majority of expanded thyroid clonotypes above 0.001 also appeared in blood.

Material for sequencing was blood. The V and J genes are TRBV19 and TRBJ2-1; TRBD2 is a possible D gene (5 bases). The sequence was obtained from a man between 18 and 35 years old with Graves' ophthalmopathy. The CDR3 is CASTYSGIGNEQFF. The DNA of the CDR3 is TGTGCCAGTACATATTCGGGGATTGGTAATGAGCAGTTCTTC.